The next 25 T cell receptor beta chains were all read from a single sample in a study of T cells expressing NK-cell markers. TCRdb reprocessed the 5' RACE reads, with one entry per CDR3 protein and no DNA. The sample table includes more than 400,000 distinct CDR3 sequences. Sequencing was carried out using blood T cells: a sorted CD56 or NKG2C T cell subset, CD4+ or CD8+ T cells, or bulk PBMC T cells (not recorded which). All receptors come from a woman aged 18-69 years in good health.

The V call is TRBV12-3 or TRBV12-4, the J call TRBJ2-5; lacking DNA, the TRBD1 call made by TCRdb goes unchecked. The CDR3 extends over 16 amino acids. The chain's CDR3 is CASSSYPQGAFGTQYF.

The chain employs TRBV9 and TRBJ2-1; TCRdb outputs TRBD1, but without DNA this stays unchecked. The germline V gene has CDR1 SGDLS and CDR2 YYNGEE. The CDR3 has 15 amino acids. The CDR3 reads CASSAGTGSYNEQFF.

J is TRBJ2-3 and V is TRBV9; the TRBD2 assignment by TCRdb is unverifiable without DNA. Germline V CDR1 and CDR2: SGDLS, YYNGEE. CDR3 size: 15 residues. The CDR3 protein is CASSFSGGQPHTQYF.

The CDR3 loop is CASSPEPGGSGNTIYF. The rearrangement uses TRBV28 and TRBJ1-3; TCRdb picks TRBD1, but there is no DNA to check that call. CDR3 size: 16 residues. Germline CDR1 reads MDHEN; CDR2 reads SYDVKM.

The V and J genes are TRBV11-3 and TRBJ2-2. The CDR3 is 13 residues long. Germline V gene sequence: CDR1 SGHNT, CDR2 YENEEA. The CDR3 protein is CASGQWNTGELFF.

This chain uses TRBV5-1 with TRBJ1-5; no DNA is available, so the TRBD1 call from TCRdb remains unchecked. The CDR3 extends over 16 amino acids. The germline gives CDR1 SGHRS, CDR2 YFSETQ. The CDR3 here is CASSLEGVNSNQPQHF. The full variable domain, completed using reference TRBV5-1 and TRBJ1-5, is KAGVTQTPRYLIKTRGQQVTLSCSPISGHRSVSWYQQTPGQGLQFLFEYFSETQRNKGNFPGRFSGRQFSNSRSEMNVSTLELGDSALYLCASSLEGVNSNQPQHFGDGTRLSIL.

The chain joins TRBV11-2 to TRBJ2-3; TCRdb's D call of TRBD1 is untestable without DNA. CDR3 size: 12 residues. Germline values: CDR1 SGHAT, CDR2 FQNNGV. CDR3 in amino acids: CASSLGWSQEYF.

CDR3 region: CATAQGSKHTDTQYF. This chain connects TRBV19 to TRBJ2-3; TCRdb lists TRBD1, though no DNA is available to test this call. The CDR3 sequence is 15 residues long. In germline, CDR1 is LNHDA, CDR2 SQIVND (reference sequence).

V and J are TRBV11-1 and TRBJ2-2. The CDR3 is 13 residues long. Germline CDR1 and CDR2: SGHAT and FQDESV (reference sequence). CDR3 in amino acids: CASSLMRTGELFF.

This chain's CDR3 is CASSPPDHTDTQYF. The chain employs TRBV18 and TRBJ2-3. Germline V gene lookup returns CDR1 KGHSH and CDR2 LQKENI. This CDR3 spans 14 amino acids.

The gene calls are TRBV4-1 and TRBJ2-6; TCRdb selects TRBD1, and the lack of DNA leaves this call unchecked. From germline, CDR1 is MGHRA and CDR2 YSYEKL. The CDR3 extends over 21 amino acids. The CDR3 here is CASSQFFYFGGGAAGANVLTF.

V gene TRBV5-1 combines with J gene TRBJ2-7; TCRdb lists TRBD1, though no DNA is available to test this call. The germline V gene encodes CDR1 SGHRS and CDR2 YFSETQ. This CDR3 has 17 residues. The CDR3 loop is CASSLAPAGTGAYEQYF.

The chain joins TRBV27 to TRBJ2-1; TCRdb's D call of TRBD2 is untestable without DNA. This CDR3 comprises 16 residues. Germline CDR1 reads MNHEY; CDR2 reads SMNVEV (reference sequence). The CDR3: CASSSRPASSYNEQFF.

The V call is TRBV10-1, the J call TRBJ2-2. Germline lookup yields CDR1 WNHNN and CDR2 SYGVQD (reference sequence). The CDR3 spans 19 residues. The CDR3 protein is CASSESTLLGSSEAGELFF.

The chain has TRBV20-1 and TRBJ1-2; the TCRdb call, TRBD1, lacks DNA for checking. This CDR3 has 12 amino acids. Germline V lookup: CDR1 DFQATT, CDR2 SNEGSKA (reference sequence). CDR3 sequence reads: CSARGQGGGYTF.

This chain connects TRBV7-9 to TRBJ1-4; with no DNA, the TCRdb D assignment of TRBD1 cannot be verified. This CDR3 contains 15 residues. Germline V gene sequence: CDR1 SEHNR, CDR2 FQNEAQ (reference sequence). This CDR3 reads CASSLWGPTNEKLFF.

This sequence joins TRBV5-1 and TRBJ1-2. The germline gives CDR1 SGHRS, CDR2 YFSETQ. There are 13 residues in the CDR3. This chain's CDR3 is CASSFGEIYGYTF. The full variable domain, rest sourced from reference TRBV5-1 and TRBJ1-2, is KAGVTQTPRYLIKTRGQQVTLSCSPISGHRSVSWYQQTPGQGLQFLFEYFSETQRNKGNFPGRFSGRQFSNSRSEMNVSTLELGDSALYLCASSFGEIYGYTFGSGTRLTVV.

The V call is TRBV6-5, the J call TRBJ2-1. Looked up from germline, CDR1 is MNHEY and CDR2 is SVGAGI. There are 11 residues in the CDR3. The CDR3 is CASSFKNEQFF.

The gene calls are TRBV5-5 and TRBJ1-2; TCRdb's D gene call, TRBD1, goes unchecked for lack of DNA. The CDR3 consists of 15 residues. Germline CDR1 is SGHKS and CDR2 is YYEKEE (reference sequence). CDR3: CASSPGTAANYGYTF.

The rearrangement joins TRBV18 to TRBJ2-7; TCRdb lists TRBD1, though no DNA is available to test this call. Germline CDR1 is KGHSH and CDR2 is LQKENI. This CDR3 is built from 15 residues. CDR3 in amino acids: CASSPAAGSRYEQYF.

CDR3 residues: CSASPDRARNIQYF. The chain uses TRBV20-1 and TRBJ2-4; TCRdb's D gene call, TRBD1, goes unchecked for lack of DNA. CDR1 and CDR2 (germline): DFQATT, SNEGSKA (reference sequence). This CDR3 is built from 14 residues.

V and J are TRBV7-6 and TRBJ2-7; TCRdb proposes TRBD2, but this gene call is untestable without DNA. CDR1 and CDR2 (germline): SGHVS, FNYEAQ. The CDR3 covers 20 residues. The CDR3 sequence: CASSPKASYSGTSGQGEQYF.

This chain joins TRBV20-1 and TRBJ2-7; there is no DNA to check the TCRdb D call of TRBD2. CDR1 and CDR2 (germline): DFQATT, SNEGSKA (reference sequence). The CDR3 covers 15 residues. CDR3 sequence: CSARIGRQGLHEQYF.

The V gene is TRBV20-1, the J gene TRBJ1-5. This CDR3 contains 14 residues. From germline, CDR1 is DFQATT and CDR2 SNEGSKA (reference sequence). CDR3 residues: CSARGVLSNQPQHF.

This chain connects TRBV4-3 to TRBJ2-1; as DNA is missing, the TRBD1 call by TCRdb cannot be tested. CDR1 is LGHNA, CDR2 YSLEER, per germline. This CDR3 spans 17 amino acids. The CDR3 reads CASSHLSPDPRANEQFF.